Described below is a single TCR beta chain sequence and its context. This sample was taken from a study of shared clonotypes between healthy human individuals. Only in-frame clones appear in the TCRdb table, and some are missing; sequencing was by immunoSEQ multiplex PCR. The sample contains roughly 500,000 clones, 79% of which appear only once. V lost 1 base to trimming and J lost 1 base, with 4 bases between them. The CDR3 loop spans 13 amino acids. Germline V gene data show CDR1 as SGHVS and CDR2 as FQNEAQ. The clonotype originates from a woman aged 35 to 49 in good health. Some clones in this sample may be carry-over from other donors' samples. Sample: PBMCs. The chain recombines TRBV7-8 with TRBJ2-5, with D unclear. The DNA for the CDR3 is TGTGCCAGCAGCTTAGTGGGCCAAGAGACCCAGTACTTC. Residues: CASSLVGQETQYF.